Presented here are 18 T cell receptor beta chains from one specimen sequenced in a study of response to subunit inactivated influenza vaccine. Each CDR3 protein gets one entry after TCRdb re-called the RT-PCR reads with MiXCR. Altogether 500,000 to 600,000 distinct CDR3 sequences are present, 10% to 15% being singletons, with the ten largest covering about an eighth. The starting material was PBMCs from blood, obtained about 6 weeks after vaccination. The receptor source for this set is a man between 45 and 60 years old who received an inactivated influenza vaccine.

In its sample, this clonotype was seen a few times. The chain employs TRBV6-5 and TRBJ2-2, with D tentatively TRBD1 (6 bases). V lost 0 bases and J 1 base, leaving 6 bases between the germline ends. This CDR3 spans 15 amino acids. CDR1 is MNHEY, CDR2 SVGAGI, per germline. The CDR3 spells CASSYSTGNTGELFF. The CDR3, as DNA: TGTGCCAGCAGTTACTCGACAGGGAACACCGGGGAGCTGTTTTTT.

This clonotype has more than one count but fewer than ten. V usage is TRBV11-1 and J usage is TRBJ2-7; TRBD2 matches at 8 bases. V shed 5 bases, J shed 0 bases, and the junction held 15 bases outside the gene matches. CDR3 length: 18 amino acids. Per germline, CDR1 SGHAT and CDR2 FQDESV (reference sequence). The chain's CDR3 is CASSRTPLGGGSSYEQYF. For the CDR3, the DNA is TGTGCCAGCAGCCGTACCCCGCTTGGCGGGGGGTCCTCCTACGAGCAGTACTTC.

This clonotype appeared a few times. The V call is TRBV5-1, the J call TRBJ1-5; D is ambiguous. The CDR3 spans 13 residues. V was clipped by 4 bases and J by 5 bases, with 10 bases between them. Looked up from germline, CDR1 is SGHRS and CDR2 is YFSETQ. CDR3 sequence: CASSAGWDQPQHF. CDR3 bases: TGCGCCAGCAGCGCGGGGTGGGATCAGCCCCAGCATTTT.

This clonotype came up a few times. The chain joins TRBV12-3 or TRBV12-4 to TRBJ2-2; 7 bases line up with TRBD1. CDR3 length equals 17 residues. J lost 5 bases, V lost 7 bases, and 16 bases had no gene match. As DNA, the CDR3 is TGTGCCAGCACCTTACCAGGAAGGGGGCGAGGAACCGGGGAGCTGTTTTTT. Its protein is CASTLPGRGRGTGELFF.

The CDR3 reads CASTRGDIQYF. The CDR3 nucleotides are TGTGCCAGCACCAGGGGAGACATTCAGTACTTC. The chain couples TRBV12-3 or TRBV12-4 to TRBJ2-4; D is possibly TRBD1 (6 bases). Trimming removed 7 bases from V and 8 bases from J, with 9 bases in between. The CDR3 loop spans 11 amino acids.

This clonotype has a count of ten or more. The chain carries TRBV21-1 and TRBJ2-5. TRBV21-1 is recorded as a pseudogene. The CDR3 runs 9 residues. CDR3 residues: CAIQETQYF. As DNA, the CDR3 is TGTGCCATTCAAGAGACCCAGTACTTC.

This clonotype was counted between two and nine times. The DNA for the CDR3 is TGTGCCAGCAGTTTTGGCCTAGCGAACACCGGGGAGCTGTTTTTT. Translated, it gives CASSFGLANTGELFF. V is TRBV28 and J is TRBJ2-2; D call uncertain. The germline V and J ends were trimmed by 3 bases and 0 bases, with 8 bases remaining between them. The length of the CDR3 is 15 residues. The germline V gene encodes CDR1 MDHEN and CDR2 SYDVKM.

There are a few counts of this clonotype. The rearrangement uses TRBV20-1 and TRBJ2-1; 10 positions agree with TRBD2. V dropped 6 bases and J dropped 9; count of bases not matched to a gene: 5. CDR1 is DFQATT and CDR2 is SNEGSKA in the germline V gene (reference sequence). The CDR3 spans 12 residues. Here the CDR3 reads CSARAGGFEQFF. The DNA of the CDR3 is TGCAGTGCACGAGCGGGAGGGTTTGAGCAGTTCTTC.

A few counts support this clonotype. J is TRBJ2-7 and V is TRBV11-1; TRBD1 matches 9 bases. The CDR3 is made up of 14 amino acids. With V trimmed by 5 bases and J by 1 base, 3 bases remained unmatched. In germline, CDR1 is SGHAT, CDR2 FQDESV (reference sequence). The CDR3 here is CASSKDRGSYEQYF. The CDR3 nucleotides are TGTGCCAGCAGCAAGGACAGGGGATCCTACGAGCAGTACTTC.

The CDR3 loop reads CASNRGTGGKEQYF. CDR3 DNA sequence: TGTGCCAGCAATCGCGGGACAGGGGGCAAAGAGCAGTACTTC. The chain uses TRBV12-3 or TRBV12-4 and TRBJ2-7; 12 bases map to TRBD1. J gave up 7 bases and V 7 bases, and 8 bases lay outside the gene matches. This CDR3 has 14 residues.

This clonotype was detected only a few times. This sequence joins TRBV20-1 and TRBJ2-3; D tentatively fits TRBD1 or TRBD2 (5 bases each). V was cut by 2 bases and J by 4 bases, with 13 bases left in between. CDR1 DFQATT and CDR2 SNEGSKA come from the germline V gene (reference sequence). The CDR3 consists of 14 residues. CDR3 amino acids: CSARHSVGADTQYF. The CDR3 DNA is TGCAGTGCTAGACACAGCGTGGGGGCAGATACGCAGTATTTT.

This clonotype was recorded a few times. V is TRBV7-9 and J is TRBJ2-3; TRBD1 matches 10 bases. With V trimmed by 4 bases and J by 4 bases, 8 bases remained unmatched. The CDR3 is 16 amino acids. Germline lookup yields CDR1 SEHNR and CDR2 FQNEAQ (reference sequence). The chain's CDR3 is CASSSLGTGVSDTQYF. CDR3 bases: TGTGCCAGCAGCTCACTGGGGACAGGGGTATCAGATACGCAGTATTTT.

This clonotype was observed a handful of times. The gene calls are TRBV29-1 and TRBJ2-7, with D hard to call. Per germline, CDR1 SQVTM and CDR2 ANQGSEA. The CDR3 extends over 12 amino acids. Trimming took off 1 base at V and 6 bases at J, with 10 bases between the two ends. CDR3 sequence: CSVEASLREQYF. CDR3 nucleotides: TGCAGCGTTGAAGCTTCCCTTCGCGAGCAGTACTTC.

This clonotype was seen a few times. The chain combines TRBV28 with TRBJ2-1; 12 nucleotides line up with TRBD2. Germline CDR1 MDHEN, CDR2 SYDVKM. The CDR3 has 15 amino acids. The V segment lost 5 bases and the J segment 6 bases; nucleotides outside the gene matches: 5. The CDR3 is CASSASGRAFNEQFF. The CDR3 bases are TGTGCCAGCAGTGCTAGCGGGAGGGCTTTCAATGAGCAGTTCTTC.

This clonotype has a count of ten or more. The CDR3 protein is CASSPHYRGLGELFF. The CDR3 nucleotides read TGTGCCAGCAGCCCCCACTACAGGGGGCTGGGGGAGCTGTTTTTT. This rearrangement joins TRBV9 to TRBJ2-2, with 9 bases matching TRBD1. Germline V lookup: CDR1 SGDLS, CDR2 YYNGEE. Unmatched junction bases numbered 9, after V lost 4 bases and J lost 8 bases. CDR3 length: 15 amino acids.

In this sample, this clonotype turned up a few times. This chain uses TRBV12-3 or TRBV12-4 with TRBJ2-2; 10 bases map to TRBD1. Trimming cost V 5 bases and J 6 bases; bases outside gene matches: 0. This CDR3 has 13 amino acids. CDR3 sequence: CASSGTGAGELFF. CDR3 bases: TGTGCCAGCAGTGGGACAGGGGCCGGGGAGCTGTTTTTT.

This clonotype was counted only a few times. This chain connects TRBV4-2 to TRBJ1-5, with D maybe TRBD1 (6 bases). V was cut by 1 base and J by 1 base, with 8 bases left in between. Germline loops: CDR1 LGHNA, CDR2 YNFKEQ. This CDR3 has 15 amino acids. The CDR3 protein is CASSQVRGSNQPQHF. CDR3 bases: TGTGCCAGCAGCCAAGTCAGGGGAAGCAATCAGCCCCAGCATTTT.

V gene TRBV7-9 combines with J gene TRBJ1-1, with 9 bases that match TRBD1. CDR1 and CDR2 (germline): SEHNR, FQNEAQ (reference sequence). The CDR3 totals 14 residues. The junction had 6 bases not matched to a gene; V was cut back by 6 bases and J by 4 bases. The CDR3 bases are TGTGCCAGCAGTAAACAGGGGGCGGGCACTGAAGCTTTCTTT. This encodes CASSKQGAGTEAFF.